What follows is one T cell receptor beta chain and its context. Its antigen is unknown. Targeted sequencing depth ranged from 1 in 200,000 to 1 in 1 million T cells. Repertoires were generated with immunoSEQ multiplex PCR, while TCRdb's copy carries only in-frame clones and drops some. The repertoire consists of hundreds of thousands of clones, with around three quarters occurring once and the leading ten covering 15% to 19%. The sample is drawn from a study of cytotoxic CD8 clonotypes in ibrutinib-treated CLL. The study's findings and limits: Patients had baseline clonality above age-matched healthy donors, and this clonality moved with circulating CD8+ T-cell counts.

V lost 3 bases and J lost 6; bases outside the gene matches: 10. The CDR3 consists of 16 residues. Germline-derived CDR1 and CDR2 are MRHNA and SNTAGT. This sequence joins TRBV6-4 and TRBJ2-1; 8 nucleotides agree with TRBD2. Sequenced here: PBMCs, sampled after 24 months of ibrutinib treatment. The sequence was collected from a human donor with chronic lymphocytic leukemia. The CDR3 here is CASSEGFGLAPNEQFF. Written as DNA, the CDR3 is TGTGCCAGCAGTGAGGGTTTTGGACTAGCCCCCAATGAGCAGTTCTTC.